The 8 T cell receptor beta chains in this list originate from one sample, sequenced in a study of blood T cell repertoires in COVID-19. Assay used: immunoSEQ multiplex PCR; TCRdb lists only in-frame clones, some missing. The sample lists 300,000 to 350,000 clones; 85% to 90% were seen once. Source material: peripheral blood. Every receptor here comes from a woman in her fifties or sixties with COVID-19, enrolled during active disease.

V and J are TRBV11-2 and TRBJ1-6; 7 nucleotides agree with TRBD1. Germline V lookup: CDR1 SGHAT, CDR2 FQNNGV. The CDR3 consists of 16 residues. Trimming took 5 bases from V and 5 from J; bases not matched to a gene: 9. The chain's CDR3 is CASSPGTVQNNSPLHF. CDR3 nucleotide sequence: TGTGCCAGCAGCCCCGGGACAGTCCAGAATAATTCACCCCTCCACTTT.

The V gene is TRBV27, the J gene TRBJ2-6; 11 bases agree with TRBD2. J lost 4 bases, V lost 0 bases, and 5 bases had no gene match. Germline V gene sequence: CDR1 MNHEY, CDR2 SMNVEV (reference sequence). This CDR3 is 18 amino acids long. This CDR3 is CASSLSSGRARGANVLTF. The CDR3 DNA follows: TGTGCCAGCAGTTTATCTAGCGGGAGGGCGAGAGGGGCCAACGTCCTGACTTTC. Complete variable domain (other parts from reference TRBV27 and TRBJ2-6): EAQVTQNPRYLITVTGKKLTVTCSQNMNHEYMSWYRQDPGLGLRQIYYSMNVEVTDKGDVPEGYKVSRKEKRNFPLILESPSPNQTSLYFCASSLSSGRARGANVLTFGAGSRLTVL.

Turning to this clone: An end of the junction does not agree with germline; a read error may underlie this. The V gene is TRBV4-1, the J gene TRBJ2-7, with 9 bases identical to TRBD2. The germline V gene has CDR1 MGHRA and CDR2 YSYEKL. The CDR3 contains 16 residues. This CDR3 is CASRQDQLTSGYEQYF. CDR3 in DNA: TGCGCCAGCAGACAAGACCAATTGACTAGCGGTTACGAGCAGTACTTC.

The chain has TRBV27 and TRBJ1-4; D remains unclear. Germline V gene lookup returns CDR1 MNHEY and CDR2 SMNVEV (reference sequence). The CDR3 runs to 15 residues. Trimming left V 4 bases short and J 8 bases short, with 17 bases between. DNA of the CDR3: TGTGCCAGCAGTTCCCCCCTCCGGACGGGGGAAAAACTGTTTTTT. Translating it yields CASSSPLRTGEKLFF.

The rearrangement uses TRBV18 and TRBJ1-4; D ambiguous. CDR3 length equals 16 residues. The germline V and J ends were trimmed by 3 bases and 0 bases, with 11 bases remaining between them. CDR1 KGHSH and CDR2 LQKENI come from the germline V gene. In DNA, the CDR3 is TGTGCCAGCTCACCTCGCCACGTAGCAACTAATGAAAAACTGTTTTTT. It encodes CASSPRHVATNEKLFF.

The chain uses TRBV4-1 and TRBJ2-7, with 8 bases aligning to TRBD2. Germline V gives CDR1 MGHRA, CDR2 YSYEKL. Losses at the gene ends were 0 bases for V and 8 bases for J; bases not matched to a gene: 12. The CDR3 covers 16 residues. The CDR3 sequence: CASSQDTGGPNYKQYF. The CDR3 coding sequence is TGCGCCAGCAGCCAAGATACGGGAGGGCCGAATTACAAGCAGTACTTC.

The chain employs TRBV18 and TRBJ2-7; the D gene is possibly TRBD2 (5 bases). The CDR3 consists of 14 residues. Germline assignment: CDR1 KGHSH and CDR2 LQKENI. Trimming removed 3 bases from V and 3 bases from J, with 12 bases in between. CDR3 in DNA: TGTGCCAGCTCACCTCTCCCCGACTACTACGAGCAGTACTTC. Protein: CASSPLPDYYEQYF.

The V gene is TRBV6-6, the J gene TRBJ1-4; D is unresolved. Germline V gene lookup returns CDR1 MNHNY and CDR2 SVGAGI (reference sequence). V shed 5 bases and J shed 7 bases, with 20 bases lying between them. The CDR3 loop spans 16 amino acids. The DNA for the CDR3 is TGTGCCAGCAGTACCCGAGGGCCCCGAGGGATTGAAAAACTGTTTTTT. Its protein product is CASSTRGPRGIEKLFF.